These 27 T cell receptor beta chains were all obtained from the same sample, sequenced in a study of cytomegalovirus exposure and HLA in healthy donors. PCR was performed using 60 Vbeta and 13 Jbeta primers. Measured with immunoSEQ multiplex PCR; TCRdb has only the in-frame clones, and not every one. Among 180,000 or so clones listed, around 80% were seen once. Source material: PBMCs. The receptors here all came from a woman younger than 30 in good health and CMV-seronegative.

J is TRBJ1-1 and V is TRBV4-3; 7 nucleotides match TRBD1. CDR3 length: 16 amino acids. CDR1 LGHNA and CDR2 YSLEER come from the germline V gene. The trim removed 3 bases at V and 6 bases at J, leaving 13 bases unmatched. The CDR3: CASSHFWTGESSEAFF. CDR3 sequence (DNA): TGCGCCAGCAGCCATTTTTGGACAGGTGAGAGCTCTGAAGCTTTCTTT.

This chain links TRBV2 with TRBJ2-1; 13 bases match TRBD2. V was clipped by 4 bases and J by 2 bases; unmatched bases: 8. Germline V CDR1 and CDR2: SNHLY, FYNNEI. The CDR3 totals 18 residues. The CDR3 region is CASSVRGLAGDPYNEQFF. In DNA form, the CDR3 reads TGTGCCAGCAGTGTGAGAGGACTAGCGGGAGACCCCTACAATGAGCAGTTCTTC.

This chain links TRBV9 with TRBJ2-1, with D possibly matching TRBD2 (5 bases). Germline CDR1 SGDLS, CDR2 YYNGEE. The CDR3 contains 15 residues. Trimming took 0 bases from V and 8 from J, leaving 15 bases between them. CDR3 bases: TGTGCCAGCAGCGTAGCGGGGAGCACCCTCGATGAGCAGTTCTTC. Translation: CASSVAGSTLDEQFF.

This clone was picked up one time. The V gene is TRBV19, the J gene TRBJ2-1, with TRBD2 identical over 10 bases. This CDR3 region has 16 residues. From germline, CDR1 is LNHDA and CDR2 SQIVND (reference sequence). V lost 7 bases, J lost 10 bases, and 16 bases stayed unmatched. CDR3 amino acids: CASTAGTSVGKAEQFF. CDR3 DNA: TGTGCCAGTACCGCTGGGACTAGCGTGGGCAAGGCCGAGCAGTTCTTC.

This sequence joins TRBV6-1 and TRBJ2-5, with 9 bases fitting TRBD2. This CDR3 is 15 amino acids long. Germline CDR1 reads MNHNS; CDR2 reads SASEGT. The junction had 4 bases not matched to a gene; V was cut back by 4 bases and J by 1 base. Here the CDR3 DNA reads TGTGCCAGCAGTGCATTAGCGGGAGTCCAAGAGACCCAGTACTTC. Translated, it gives CASSALAGVQETQYF.

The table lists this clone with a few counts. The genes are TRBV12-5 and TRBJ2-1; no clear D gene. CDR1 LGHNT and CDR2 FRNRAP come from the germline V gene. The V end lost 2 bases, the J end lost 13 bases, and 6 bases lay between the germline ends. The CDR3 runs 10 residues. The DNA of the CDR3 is TGTGCTAGTGGTTTGCAGTCTCAGTTCTTC. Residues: CASGLQSQFF. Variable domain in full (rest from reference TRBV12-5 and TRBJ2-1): DARVTQTPRHKVTEMGQEVTMRCQPILGHNTVFWYRQTMMQGLELLAYFRNRAPLDDSGMPKDRFSAEMPDATLATLKIQPSEPRDSAVYFCASGLQSQFFGPGTRLTVL.

The CDR3 spells CASSLVLTGSRLGEQYF. For the CDR3, the DNA is TGTGCCAGCAGCTTAGTCCTTACGGGAAGTAGGCTTGGAGAGCAGTACTTC. This chain links TRBV11-2 with TRBJ2-7, with D perhaps TRBD2 (5 bases). The germline CDR1 and CDR2 sequences are SGHAT and FQNNGV. Between the trimmed V and J ends, which lost 1 base and 7 bases, there was a span of 23 bases. There are 17 residues in the CDR3.

The CDR3 protein is CASSIHTSWTGGGYTF. CDR3 nucleotides: TGTGCCAGTAGTATACACACCTCTTGGACAGGGGGCGGCTACACCTTC. The chain uses TRBV19 and TRBJ1-2; 11 bases map to TRBD1. Losses at the gene ends were 2 bases for V and 8 bases for J; bases not matched to a gene: 10. This CDR3 comprises 16 residues. The germline CDR1 and CDR2 sequences are LNHDA and SQIVND (reference sequence). Variable domain in full (rest from reference TRBV19 and TRBJ1-2): DGGITQSPKYLFRKEGQNVTLSCEQNLNHDAMYWYRQDPGQGLRLIYYSQIVNDFQKGDIAEGYSVSREKKESFPLTVTSAQKNPTAFYLCASSIHTSWTGGGYTFGSGTRLTVV.

CDR3 protein: CASSLVGDRDRTDTQYF. For the CDR3, the DNA is TGTGCCAGCAGCTTAGTAGGGGACAGGGACCGCACAGATACGCAGTATTTT. The chain recombines TRBV7-9 with TRBJ2-3; TRBD1 matches at 9 bases. In germline, CDR1 is SEHNR, CDR2 FQNEAQ (reference sequence). The CDR3 totals 17 residues. The junction had 6 bases not matched to a gene; V was cut back by 1 base and J by 1 base.

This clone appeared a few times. CDR3 DNA: TGTGCCAGCAGCGCACCGGGGGGGTCCCACGAGCAGTACTTC. Translation: CASSAPGGSHEQYF. The chain recombines TRBV6-5 with TRBJ2-7, with 8 bases lining up with TRBD2. CDR1 MNHEY and CDR2 SVGAGI come from the germline V gene. The CDR3 extends over 14 amino acids. J was trimmed by 5 bases and V by 6 bases; bases with no gene match: 9.

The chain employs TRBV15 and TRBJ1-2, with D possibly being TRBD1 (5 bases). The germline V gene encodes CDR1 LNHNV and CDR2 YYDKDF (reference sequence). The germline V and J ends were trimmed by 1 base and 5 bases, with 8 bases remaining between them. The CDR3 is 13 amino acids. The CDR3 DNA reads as TGTGCCACCAGCAGAGGACAGAGATATGGCTACACCTTC. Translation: CATSRGQRYGYTF.

The CDR3 here is CASRGGLAVLGGELFF. The CDR3 coding sequence is TGTGCCAGCAGGGGGGGACTAGCGGTTCTGGGAGGGGAGCTGTTTTTT. The gene calls are TRBV2 and TRBJ2-2; 11 bases agree with TRBD2. The germline V gene has CDR1 SNHLY and CDR2 FYNNEI. The CDR3 consists of 16 residues. The trim removed 6 bases at V and 8 bases at J, leaving 11 bases unmatched.

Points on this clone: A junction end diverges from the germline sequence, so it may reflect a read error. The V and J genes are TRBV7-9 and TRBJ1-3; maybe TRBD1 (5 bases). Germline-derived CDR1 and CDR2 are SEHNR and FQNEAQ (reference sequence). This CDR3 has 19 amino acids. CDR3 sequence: CSSSYLSRRRGSVGNTIYF. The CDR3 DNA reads TGTTCCAGCAGCTATCTCTCCCGCCGTAGGGGTTCGGTTGGAAACACCATATATTTT. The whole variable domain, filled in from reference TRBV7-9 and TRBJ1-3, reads DTGVSQNPRHKITKRGQNVTFRCDPISEHNRLYWYRQTLGQGPEFLTYFQNEAQLEKSRLLSDRFSAERPKGSFSTLEIQRTEQGDSAMYLCSSSYLSRRRGSVGNTIYFGEGSWLTVV.

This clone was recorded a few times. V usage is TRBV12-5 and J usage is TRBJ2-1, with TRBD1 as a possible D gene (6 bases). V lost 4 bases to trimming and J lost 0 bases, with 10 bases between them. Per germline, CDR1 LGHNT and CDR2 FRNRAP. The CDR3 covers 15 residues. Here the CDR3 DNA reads TGTGCTAGTGGTTCTGGACAGATCTCCTACAATGAGCAGTTCTTC. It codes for CASGSGQISYNEQFF.

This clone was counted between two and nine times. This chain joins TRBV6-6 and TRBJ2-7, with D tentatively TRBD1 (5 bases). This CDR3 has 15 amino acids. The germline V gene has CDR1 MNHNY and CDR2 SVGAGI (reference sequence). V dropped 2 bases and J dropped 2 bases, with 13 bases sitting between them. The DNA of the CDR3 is TGTGCCAGCAGTTACCCAGGGTCGGGTACCTACGAGCAGTACTTC. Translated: CASSYPGSGTYEQYF.

The CDR3: CASSSPFWGQPASIYGYTF. CDR3 in DNA: TGTGCCAGCAGTTCCCCCTTTTGGGGGCAACCCGCGTCGATCTATGGCTACACCTTC. V and J are TRBV28 and TRBJ1-2; tentative D call: TRBD1 (6 bases). Per the germline V gene, CDR1 is MDHEN and CDR2 is SYDVKM. Deletions cut 4 bases from V and 4 bases from J, with 28 bases between. This CDR3 contains 19 residues.

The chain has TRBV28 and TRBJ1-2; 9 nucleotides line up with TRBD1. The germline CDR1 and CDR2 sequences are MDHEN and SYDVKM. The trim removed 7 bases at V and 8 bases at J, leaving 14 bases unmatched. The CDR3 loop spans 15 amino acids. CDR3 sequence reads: CASTPGTGRREGYTF. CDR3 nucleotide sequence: TGTGCCAGCACCCCCGGGACAGGGCGTAGAGAGGGCTACACCTTC.

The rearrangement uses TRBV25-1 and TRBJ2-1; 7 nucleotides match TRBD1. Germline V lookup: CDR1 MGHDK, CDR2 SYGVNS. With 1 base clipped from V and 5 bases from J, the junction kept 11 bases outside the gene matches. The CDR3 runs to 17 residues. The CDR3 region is CASSEWQRGTDHNEQFF. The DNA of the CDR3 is TGTGCCAGCAGTGAATGGCAAAGGGGGACAGATCACAATGAGCAGTTCTTC.

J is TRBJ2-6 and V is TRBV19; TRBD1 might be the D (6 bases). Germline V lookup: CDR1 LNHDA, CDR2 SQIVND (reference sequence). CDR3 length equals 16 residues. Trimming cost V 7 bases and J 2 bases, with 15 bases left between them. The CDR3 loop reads CASTGRGIAGANVLTF. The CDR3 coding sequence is TGTGCCAGTACGGGCAGGGGTATTGCTGGGGCCAACGTCCTGACTTTC. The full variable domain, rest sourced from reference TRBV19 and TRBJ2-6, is DGGITQSPKYLFRKEGQNVTLSCEQNLNHDAMYWYRQDPGQGLRLIYYSQIVNDFQKGDIAEGYSVSREKKESFPLTVTSAQKNPTAFYLCASTGRGIAGANVLTFGAGSRLTVL.

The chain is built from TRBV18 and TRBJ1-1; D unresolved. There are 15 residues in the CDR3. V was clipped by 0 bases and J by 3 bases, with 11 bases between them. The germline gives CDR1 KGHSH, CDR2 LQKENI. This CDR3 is CASSPPVGRDTEAFF. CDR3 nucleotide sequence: TGTGCCAGCTCACCACCGGTCGGGAGGGACACTGAAGCTTTCTTT.

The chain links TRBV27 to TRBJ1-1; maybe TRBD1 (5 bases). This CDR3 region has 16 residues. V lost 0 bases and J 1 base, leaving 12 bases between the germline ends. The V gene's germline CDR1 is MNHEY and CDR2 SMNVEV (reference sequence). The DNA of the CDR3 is TGTGCCAGCAGTTTATCGTACGTCCAGGGGAACACTGAAGCTTTCTTT. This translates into CASSLSYVQGNTEAFF.

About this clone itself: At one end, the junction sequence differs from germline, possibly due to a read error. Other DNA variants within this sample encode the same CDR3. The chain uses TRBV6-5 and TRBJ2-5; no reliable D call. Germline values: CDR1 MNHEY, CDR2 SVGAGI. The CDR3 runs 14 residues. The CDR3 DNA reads TGCGCCAGCAGTTACGAGTTTGGTTGGGAGACCCAGTACTTC. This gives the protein CASSYEFGWETQYF.

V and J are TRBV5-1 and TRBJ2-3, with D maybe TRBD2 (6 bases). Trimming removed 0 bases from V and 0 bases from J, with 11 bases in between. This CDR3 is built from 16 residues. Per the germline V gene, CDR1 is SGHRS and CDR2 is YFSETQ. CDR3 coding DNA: TGCGCCAGCAGCTTGGCCGGGGCGGGAAGCACAGATACGCAGTATTTT. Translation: CASSLAGAGSTDTQYF.

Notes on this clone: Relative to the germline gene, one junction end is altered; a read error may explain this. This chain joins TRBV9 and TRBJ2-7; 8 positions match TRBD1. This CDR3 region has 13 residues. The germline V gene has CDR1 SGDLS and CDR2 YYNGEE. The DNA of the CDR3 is TGTGCCAGCAGCGTAGGGGGACAGGTGGCCCCTAACTTC. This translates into CASSVGGQVAPNF.

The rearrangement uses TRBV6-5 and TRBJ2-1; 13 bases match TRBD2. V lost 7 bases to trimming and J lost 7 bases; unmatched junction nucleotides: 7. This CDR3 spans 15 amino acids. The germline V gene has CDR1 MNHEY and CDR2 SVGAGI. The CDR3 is CASKPQGLAGNEQFF. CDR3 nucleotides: TGTGCCAGCAAACCACAGGGACTAGCGGGAAATGAGCAGTTCTTC.

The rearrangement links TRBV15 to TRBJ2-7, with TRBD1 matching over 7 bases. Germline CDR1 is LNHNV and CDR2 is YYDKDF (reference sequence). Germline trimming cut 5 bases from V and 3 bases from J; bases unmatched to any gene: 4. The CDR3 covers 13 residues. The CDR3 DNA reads TGTGCCACCAGCGCCCGGGACAGCTACGAGCAGTACTTC. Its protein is CATSARDSYEQYF.

Written as DNA, the CDR3 is TGTGCCAGCAGTTACTCAGGGGGATTGGGGGAGCAGTACTTC. This translates into CASSYSGGLGEQYF. The V and J genes are TRBV6-5 and TRBJ2-7; D perhaps matches TRBD1 (6 bases). From germline, CDR1 is MNHEY and CDR2 SVGAGI. The CDR3 extends over 14 amino acids. Trimming removed 0 bases from V and 7 bases from J, with 13 bases in between.